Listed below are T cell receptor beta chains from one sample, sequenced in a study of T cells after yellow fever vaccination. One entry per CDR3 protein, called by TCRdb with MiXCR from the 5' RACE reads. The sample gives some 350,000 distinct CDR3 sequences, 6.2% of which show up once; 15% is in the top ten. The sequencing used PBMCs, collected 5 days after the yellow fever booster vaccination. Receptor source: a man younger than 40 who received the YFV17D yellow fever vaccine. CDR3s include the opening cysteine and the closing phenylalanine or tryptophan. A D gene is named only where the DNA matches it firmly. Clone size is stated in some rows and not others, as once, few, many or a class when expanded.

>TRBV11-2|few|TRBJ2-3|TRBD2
CASSLVGSGRVVGTDTQYF
TGTGCCAGCAGCTTAGTCGGTAGCGGGAGAGTAGTAGGCACAGATACGCAGTATTTT
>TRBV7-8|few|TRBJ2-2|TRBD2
CASSRTSGRPTGELFF
TGTGCCAGCAGCCGGACTAGCGGGAGGCCCACCGGGGAGCTGTTTTTT
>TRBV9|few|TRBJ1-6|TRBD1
CASSATGGSSYNSPLHF
TGTGCCAGCAGCGCAACAGGGGGAAGCTCCTATAATTCACCCCTCCACTTT
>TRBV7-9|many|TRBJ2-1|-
CATHGGEQFF
TGTGCCACCCATGGGGGTGAGCAGTTCTTC
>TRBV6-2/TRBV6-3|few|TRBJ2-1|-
CASGQTIEQFF
TGTGCCAGCGGGCAAACCATTGAGCAGTTCTTC
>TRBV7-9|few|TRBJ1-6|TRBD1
CASSAGQDYNSPLHF
TGTGCCAGCAGCGCAGGACAGGACTATAATTCACCCCTCCACTTT
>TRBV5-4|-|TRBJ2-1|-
CASSLGVGENEQFF
TGTGCCAGCAGCTTGGGGGTGGGGGAAAATGAGCAGTTCTTC
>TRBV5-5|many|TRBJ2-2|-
CASSLITEKSRTGELFF
TGTGCCAGCAGCTTGATAACCGAAAAGAGTAGGACCGGGGAGCTGTTTTTT
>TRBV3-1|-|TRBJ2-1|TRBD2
CASSPASGSHEQFF
TGTGCCAGCAGCCCCGCCAGCGGGAGCCATGAGCAGTTCTTC
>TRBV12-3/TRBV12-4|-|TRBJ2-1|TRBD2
CASSSLAGRGNEQFF
TGTGCCAGCAGTAGCCTAGCGGGAAGGGGCAATGAGCAGTTCTTC
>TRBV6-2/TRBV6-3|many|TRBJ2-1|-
CASSYSSGTSPTVQFF
TGTGCCAGCAGTTACTCTTCAGGTACTAGCCCTACGGTGCAGTTCTTC
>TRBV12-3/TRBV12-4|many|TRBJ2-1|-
CASRSLAGEGIGKQFF
TGTGCCAGCAGGTCACTTGCCGGGGAAGGGATAGGGAAACAGTTCTTC
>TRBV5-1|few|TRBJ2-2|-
CASSREPGEPGELFF
TGCGCCAGCAGCCGAGAGCCGGGAGAACCCGGGGAGCTGTTTTTT
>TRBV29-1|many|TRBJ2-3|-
CSVRLDGDTQYF
TGCAGCGTACGCCTGGACGGGGATACGCAGTATTTT
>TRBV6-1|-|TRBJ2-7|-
CASSVGNGQIEQYF
TGTGCCAGCAGCGTGGGAAACGGACAGATCGAGCAGTACTTC
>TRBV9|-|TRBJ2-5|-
CASSADLGGQETQYF
TGTGCCAGCAGTGCCGATTTAGGTGGGCAAGAGACCCAGTACTTC
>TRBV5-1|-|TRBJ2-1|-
CASSLNPSLDFLEQFF
TGCGCCAGCAGCTTGAATCCCTCTCTGGACTTCTTGGAGCAGTTCTTC
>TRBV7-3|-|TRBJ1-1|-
CASSPVFGSEAFF
TGTGCCAGCAGCCCCGTCTTTGGGAGTGAAGCTTTCTTT